This note documents a single T cell receptor (beta chain) sequence. Its antigen remains unidentified. The identical CDR3 is also encoded by other nucleotide sequences in the sample. The data were taken from a study of T cell responses to AZD1222 COVID-19 vaccine. Turning to the study itself: Timing groups of about 4 and about 12 weeks for second doses were pooled. Overall study results and limits: Close to half of all spike-specific TCRs reportedly target regions of the variants that are unmutated. Clonal diversity was possibly underestimated, and the donors were mostly white British, with more females. In all cases, repertoires were sampled only after the peak T cell response.

Germline loops: CDR1 MNHEY, CDR2 SMNVEV (reference sequence). Trimming stripped 2 bases from V and 1 base from J, with 6 bases between. CDR3 size: 13 residues. Profiling relied on immunoSEQ multiplex PCR, and the TCRdb table lists in-frame clones only, not all of them. The table has some 150,000 clones, more than 90% seen once. The sequence was obtained from an adult in good health. Sequencing used peripheral blood, obtained on day 0 of AZD1222 vaccination. The V call is TRBV27, the J call TRBJ2-7, with D uncertain. CDR3 in amino acids: CASSLGGSYEQYF. CDR3 nucleotide sequence: TGTGCCAGCAGTTTAGGCGGTTCCTACGAGCAGTACTTC.